Presented here are 8 T cell receptor beta chains from one specimen sequenced in a study of cytomegalovirus exposure and HLA in healthy donors. PCR used 60 Vbeta primers and 13 Jbeta primers. Assay: immunoSEQ multiplex PCR; the TCRdb copy retains only in-frame clones and omits some. This sample carries 110,000 or so clones, approximately 80% of them seen once, and the ten largest clones take 5.6%. What was sequenced was PBMCs. Source of these receptors: a male donor in good health and CMV-seronegative.

This rearrangement joins TRBV30 to TRBJ2-5; no clear D gene. This CDR3 region has 12 residues. Trimming pared 3 bases from V and 3 bases from J, leaving 8 bases between. Germline V CDR1 and CDR2: GTSNPN, SVGIG (reference sequence). Here the CDR3 DNA reads TGTGCCTGGAGCCTCCTAAAAGAGACCCAGTACTTC. Its protein is CAWSLLKETQYF.

The chain has TRBV27 and TRBJ1-6, with a weak D call TRBD1 (5 bases). In germline, CDR1 is MNHEY, CDR2 SMNVEV (reference sequence). The CDR3 runs to 14 residues. Trimming pared 4 bases from V and 7 bases from J, leaving 11 bases between. Here the CDR3 reads CASSWQGTNSPLHF. CDR3 bases: TGTGCCAGCAGTTGGCAGGGTACCAATTCACCCCTCCACTTT.

This chain joins TRBV2 and TRBJ1-1; weak D call: TRBD1 (6 bases). This CDR3 spans 11 amino acids. CDR1 and CDR2 (germline): SNHLY, FYNNEI. Trimming took 3 bases from V and 11 from J, leaving 10 bases between them. The CDR3 region has the DNA TGTGCCAGCAGTGAGACTGGGGGCGCTTTCTTT. It codes for CASSETGGAFF.

This clone was detected once. The chain employs TRBV5-1 and TRBJ2-7; tentatively, D is TRBD1 (5 bases). Per the germline V gene, CDR1 is SGHRS and CDR2 is YFSETQ. The CDR3 has 14 residues. V gave up 4 bases and J gave up 0 bases, with 11 bases separating them. This CDR3 reads CASSLQESSYEQYF. The CDR3 nucleotides read TGCGCCAGCAGCCTACAGGAGAGCTCCTACGAGCAGTACTTC.

The rearrangement links TRBV6-1 to TRBJ2-5; 7 bases fit TRBD1. The J call is in doubt because the DNA end fits TRBJ2-7 better. This CDR3 region has 15 residues. The germline CDR1 and CDR2 sequences are MNHNS and SASEGT. Written as DNA, the CDR3 is TGTGCCAGCATTAAAACCTCAGGGGGAGACTACGAGCAGTACTTC. This encodes CASIKTSGGDYEQYF.

This chain connects TRBV27 to TRBJ2-7; TRBD1 matches 8 bases. There are 14 residues in the CDR3. CDR1 is MNHEY and CDR2 is SMNVEV in the germline V gene (reference sequence). J was trimmed by 2 bases and V by 7 bases; bases with no gene match: 7. CDR3 loop: CASTGTGPTYEQYF. The CDR3 DNA reads as TGTGCCAGCACTGGGACAGGTCCGACCTACGAGCAGTACTTC.

The rearrangement uses TRBV19 and TRBJ1-1; TRBD1 is a possible D gene (6 bases). V dropped 8 bases and J dropped 7 bases, with 29 bases sitting between them. This CDR3 has 17 residues. Germline CDR1 reads LNHDA; CDR2 reads SQIVND (reference sequence). In nucleotides, the CDR3 is TGTGCCAGTGGTAGGCGGATTTGGCGGACAGCTAGCTTTGAAGCTTTCTTT. It specifies CASGRRIWRTASFEAFF. Using reference TRBV19 and TRBJ1-1 for the parts outside the CDR3, the full variable domain is DGGITQSPKYLFRKEGQNVTLSCEQNLNHDAMYWYRQDPGQGLRLIYYSQIVNDFQKGDIAEGYSVSREKKESFPLTVTSAQKNPTAFYLCASGRRIWRTASFEAFFGQGTRLTVV.

The chain combines TRBV19 with TRBJ1-2, with a weak D call TRBD1 (5 bases). V lost 3 bases and J lost 4, with 15 bases in between. The CDR3 contains 15 residues. Per germline, CDR1 LNHDA and CDR2 SQIVND (reference sequence). CDR3 sequence: CASSIDSGTRYGYTF. The DNA of the CDR3 is TGTGCCAGTAGTATCGACAGTGGAACTCGCTATGGCTACACCTTC.